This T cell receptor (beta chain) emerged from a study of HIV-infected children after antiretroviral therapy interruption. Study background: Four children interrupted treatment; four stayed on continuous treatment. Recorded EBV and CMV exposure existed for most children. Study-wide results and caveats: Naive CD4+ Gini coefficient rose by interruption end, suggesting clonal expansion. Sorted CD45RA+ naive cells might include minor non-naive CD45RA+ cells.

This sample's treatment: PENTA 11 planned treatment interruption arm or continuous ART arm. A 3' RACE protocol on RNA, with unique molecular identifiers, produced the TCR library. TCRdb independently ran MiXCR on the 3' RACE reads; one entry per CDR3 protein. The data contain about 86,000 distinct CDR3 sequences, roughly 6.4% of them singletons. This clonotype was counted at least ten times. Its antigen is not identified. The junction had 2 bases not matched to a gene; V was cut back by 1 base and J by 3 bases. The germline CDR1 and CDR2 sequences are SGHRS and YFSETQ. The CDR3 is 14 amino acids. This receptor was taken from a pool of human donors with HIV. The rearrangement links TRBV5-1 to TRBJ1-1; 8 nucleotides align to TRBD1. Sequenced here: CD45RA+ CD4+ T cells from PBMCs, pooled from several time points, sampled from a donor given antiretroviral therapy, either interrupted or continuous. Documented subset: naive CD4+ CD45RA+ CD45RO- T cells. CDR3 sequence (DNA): TGCGCCAGCAGCTTGCAGGGGGCGTACACTGAAGCTTTCTTT. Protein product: CASSLQGAYTEAFF.